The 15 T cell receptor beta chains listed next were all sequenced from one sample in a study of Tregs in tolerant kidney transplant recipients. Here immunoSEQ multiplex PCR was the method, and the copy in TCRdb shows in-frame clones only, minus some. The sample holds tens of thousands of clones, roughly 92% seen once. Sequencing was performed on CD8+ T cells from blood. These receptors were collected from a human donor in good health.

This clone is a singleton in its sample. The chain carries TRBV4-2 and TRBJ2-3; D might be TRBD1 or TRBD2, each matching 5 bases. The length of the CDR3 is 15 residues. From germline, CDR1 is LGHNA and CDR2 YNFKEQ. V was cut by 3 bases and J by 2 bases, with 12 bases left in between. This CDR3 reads CASSQPQGTTDTQYF. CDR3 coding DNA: TGTGCCAGCAGCCAGCCGCAAGGGACCACAGATACGCAGTATTTT.

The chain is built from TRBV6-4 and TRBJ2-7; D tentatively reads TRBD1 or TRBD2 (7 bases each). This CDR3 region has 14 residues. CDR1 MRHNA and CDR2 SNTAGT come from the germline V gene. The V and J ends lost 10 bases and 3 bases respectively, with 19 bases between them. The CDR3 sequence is CANQGGRSIYEQYF. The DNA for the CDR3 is TGTGCCAACCAGGGGGGGCGGTCTATCTACGAGCAGTACTTC.

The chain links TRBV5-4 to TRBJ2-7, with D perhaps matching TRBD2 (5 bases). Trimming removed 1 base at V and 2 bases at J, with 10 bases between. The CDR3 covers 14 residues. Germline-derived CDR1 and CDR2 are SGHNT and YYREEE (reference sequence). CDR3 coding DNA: TGTGCCAGCAGCTTGCGGGATCCCCCCTACGAGCAGTACTTC. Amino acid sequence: CASSLRDPPYEQYF. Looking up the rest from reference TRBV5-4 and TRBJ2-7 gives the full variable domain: ETGVTQSPTHLIKTRGQQVTLRCSSQSGHNTVSWYQQALGQGPQFIFQYYREEENGRGNFPPRFSGLQFPNYSSELNVNALELDDSALYLCASSLRDPPYEQYFGPGTRLTVT.

CDR3 in amino acids: CASSGPEGRGHTEAFF. The CDR3 region has the DNA TGTGCCAGCAGCGGGCCAGAGGGGAGGGGTCACACTGAAGCTTTCTTT. The V gene is TRBV7-9, the J gene TRBJ1-1, with a weak D call TRBD1 (5 bases). Trimming removed 5 bases from V and 3 bases from J, with 19 bases in between. Germline V gives CDR1 SEHNR, CDR2 FQNEAQ (reference sequence). This CDR3 comprises 16 residues. Filled out from reference TRBV7-9 and TRBJ1-1, the complete variable domain reads DTGVSQNPRHKITKRGQNVTFRCDPISEHNRLYWYRQTLGQGPEFLTYFQNEAQLEKSRLLSDRFSAERPKGSFSTLEIQRTEQGDSAMYLCASSGPEGRGHTEAFFGQGTRLTVV.

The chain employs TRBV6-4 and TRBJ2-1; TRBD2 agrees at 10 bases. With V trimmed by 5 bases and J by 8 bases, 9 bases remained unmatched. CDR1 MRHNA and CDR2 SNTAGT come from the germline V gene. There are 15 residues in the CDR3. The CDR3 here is CASSMLAGVSHEQFF. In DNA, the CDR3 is TGTGCCAGCAGTATGCTAGCGGGAGTATCCCATGAGCAGTTCTTC.

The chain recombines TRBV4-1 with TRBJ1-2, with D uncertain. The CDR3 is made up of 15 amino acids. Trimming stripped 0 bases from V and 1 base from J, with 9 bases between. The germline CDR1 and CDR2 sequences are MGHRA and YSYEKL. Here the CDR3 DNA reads TGCGCCAGCAGCCAAGACCCGGGGAATAACTATGGCTACACCTTC. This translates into CASSQDPGNNYGYTF.

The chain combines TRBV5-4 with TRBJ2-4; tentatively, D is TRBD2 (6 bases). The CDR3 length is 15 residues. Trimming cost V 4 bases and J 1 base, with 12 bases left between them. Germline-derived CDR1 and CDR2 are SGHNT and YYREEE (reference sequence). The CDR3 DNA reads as TGTGCCAGCAGCAAACCGGAGGGGGCCAAAAACATTCAGTACTTC. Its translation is CASSKPEGAKNIQYF.

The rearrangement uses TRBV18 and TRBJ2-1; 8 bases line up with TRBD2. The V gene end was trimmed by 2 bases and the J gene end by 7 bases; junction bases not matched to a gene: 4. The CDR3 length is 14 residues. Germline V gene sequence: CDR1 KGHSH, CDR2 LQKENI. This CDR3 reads CASSPLAGPNEQFF. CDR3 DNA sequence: TGTGCCAGCTCACCATTAGCGGGGCCTAATGAGCAGTTCTTC.

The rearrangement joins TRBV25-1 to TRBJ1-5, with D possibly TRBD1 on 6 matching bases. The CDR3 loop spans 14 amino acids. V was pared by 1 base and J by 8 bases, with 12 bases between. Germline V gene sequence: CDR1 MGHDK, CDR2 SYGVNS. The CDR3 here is CASSEFGGAEPQHF. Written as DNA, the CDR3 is TGTGCCAGCAGTGAATTCGGGGGCGCGGAGCCCCAGCATTTT.

Here the CDR3 reads CASGHQTVYSNQPQHF. CDR3 nucleotide sequence: TGCGCCAGCGGCCACCAGACAGTTTATAGCAATCAGCCCCAGCATTTT. V usage is TRBV10-2 and J usage is TRBJ1-5; possible D gene TRBD1, 5 bases. V was pared by 8 bases and J by 0 bases, with 17 bases between. The germline gives CDR1 WSHSY, CDR2 SAAADI. This CDR3 region has 16 residues.

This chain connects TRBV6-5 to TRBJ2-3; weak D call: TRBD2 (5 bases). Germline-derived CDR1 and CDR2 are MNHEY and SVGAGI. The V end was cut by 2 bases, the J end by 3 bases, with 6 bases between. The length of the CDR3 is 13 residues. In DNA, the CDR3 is TGTGCCAGCAGTTACGGCGGGACAGATACGCAGTATTTT. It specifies CASSYGGTDTQYF.

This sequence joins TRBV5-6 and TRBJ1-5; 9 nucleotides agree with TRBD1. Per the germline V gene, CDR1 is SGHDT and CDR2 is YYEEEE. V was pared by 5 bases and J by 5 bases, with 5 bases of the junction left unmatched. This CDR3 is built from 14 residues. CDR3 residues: CASRGTGGDQPQHF. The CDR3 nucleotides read TGTGCCAGCAGAGGAACAGGGGGCGATCAGCCCCAGCATTTT.

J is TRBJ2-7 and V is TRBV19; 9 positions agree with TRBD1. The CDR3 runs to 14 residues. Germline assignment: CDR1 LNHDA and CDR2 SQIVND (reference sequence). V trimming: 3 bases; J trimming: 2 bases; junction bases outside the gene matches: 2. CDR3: CASSMGQGAYEQYF. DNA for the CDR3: TGTGCCAGTAGTATGGGACAGGGAGCCTACGAGCAGTACTTC.

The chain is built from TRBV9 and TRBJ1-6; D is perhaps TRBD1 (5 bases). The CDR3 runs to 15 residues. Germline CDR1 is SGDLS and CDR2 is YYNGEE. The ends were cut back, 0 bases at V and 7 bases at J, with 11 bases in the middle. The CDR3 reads CASSVVGGVNSPLHF. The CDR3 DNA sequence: TGTGCCAGCAGCGTAGTGGGAGGGGTGAATTCACCCCTCCACTTT.

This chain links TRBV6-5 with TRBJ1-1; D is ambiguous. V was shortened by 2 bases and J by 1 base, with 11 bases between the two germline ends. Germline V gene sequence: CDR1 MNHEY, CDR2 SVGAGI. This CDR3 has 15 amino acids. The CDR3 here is CASSYLEGRNTEAFF. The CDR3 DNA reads TGTGCCAGCAGTTACCTGGAGGGCAGGAACACTGAAGCTTTCTTT.